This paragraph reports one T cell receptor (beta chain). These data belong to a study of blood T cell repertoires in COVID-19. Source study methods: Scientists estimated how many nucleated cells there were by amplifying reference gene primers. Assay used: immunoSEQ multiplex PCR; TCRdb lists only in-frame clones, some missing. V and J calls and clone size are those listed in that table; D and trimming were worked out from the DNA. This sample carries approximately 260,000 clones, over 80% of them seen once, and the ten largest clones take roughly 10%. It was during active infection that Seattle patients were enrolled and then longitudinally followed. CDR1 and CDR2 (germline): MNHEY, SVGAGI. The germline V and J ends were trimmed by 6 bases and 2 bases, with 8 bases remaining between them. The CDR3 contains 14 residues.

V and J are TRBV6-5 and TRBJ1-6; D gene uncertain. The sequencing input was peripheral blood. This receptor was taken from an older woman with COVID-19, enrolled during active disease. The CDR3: CASSPGPYNSPLHF. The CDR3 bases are TGTGCCAGCAGCCCGGGTCCCTATAATTCACCCCTCCACTTT.